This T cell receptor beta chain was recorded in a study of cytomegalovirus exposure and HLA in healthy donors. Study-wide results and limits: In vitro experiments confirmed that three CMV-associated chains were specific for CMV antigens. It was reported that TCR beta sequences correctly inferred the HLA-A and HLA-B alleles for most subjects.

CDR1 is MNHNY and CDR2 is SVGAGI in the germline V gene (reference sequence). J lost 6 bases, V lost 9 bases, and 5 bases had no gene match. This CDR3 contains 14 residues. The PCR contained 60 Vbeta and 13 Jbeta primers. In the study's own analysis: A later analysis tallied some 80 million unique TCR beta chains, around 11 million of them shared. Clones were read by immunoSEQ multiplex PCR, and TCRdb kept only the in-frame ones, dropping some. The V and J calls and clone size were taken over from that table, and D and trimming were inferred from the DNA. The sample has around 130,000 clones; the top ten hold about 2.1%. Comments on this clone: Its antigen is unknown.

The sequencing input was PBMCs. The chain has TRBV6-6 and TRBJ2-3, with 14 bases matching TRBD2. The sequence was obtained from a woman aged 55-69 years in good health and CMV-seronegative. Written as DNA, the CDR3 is TGTGCCAGTCGACTAGCGGGAGGGGGGGATACGCAGTATTTT. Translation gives CASRLAGGGDTQYF.